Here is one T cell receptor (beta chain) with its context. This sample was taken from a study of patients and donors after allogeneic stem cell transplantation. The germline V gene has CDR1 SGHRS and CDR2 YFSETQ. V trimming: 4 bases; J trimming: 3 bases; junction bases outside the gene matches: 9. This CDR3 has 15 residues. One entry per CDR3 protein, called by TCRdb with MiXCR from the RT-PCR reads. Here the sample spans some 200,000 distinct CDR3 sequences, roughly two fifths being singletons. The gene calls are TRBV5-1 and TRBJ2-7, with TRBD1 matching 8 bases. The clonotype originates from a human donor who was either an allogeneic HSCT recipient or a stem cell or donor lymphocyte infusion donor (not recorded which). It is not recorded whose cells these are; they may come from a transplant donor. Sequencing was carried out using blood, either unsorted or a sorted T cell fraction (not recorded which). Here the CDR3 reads CASSLTTGALYEQYF. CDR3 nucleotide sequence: TGCGCCAGCAGCCTTACGACAGGGGCCCTCTACGAGCAGTACTTC.